The 30 T cell receptor beta chains listed next were all sequenced from one sample in a study of cytomegalovirus exposure and HLA in healthy donors. PCR primers comprised 60 Vbeta and 13 Jbeta primers. Only in-frame clones appear in the TCRdb table, and some are missing; sequencing was by immunoSEQ multiplex PCR. The sample lists approximately 100,000 clones, more than 60% occurring once. Sequenced input: PBMCs. These receptors came from a man aged 50 to 60 in good health and CMV-seronegative.

V gene TRBV5-1 combines with J gene TRBJ2-7; D remains unclear. Germline V gene data show CDR1 as SGHRS and CDR2 as YFSETQ. This CDR3 comprises 14 residues. Deletions cut 0 bases from V and 6 bases from J, with 13 bases between. In DNA, the CDR3 is TGCGCCAGCAGCTTGGACCCTCGAAACGGCGAGCAGTACTTC. Protein product: CASSLDPRNGEQYF.

The chain links TRBV10-1 to TRBJ2-6; D is ambiguous. The CDR3 runs 13 residues. Germline V lookup: CDR1 WNHNN, CDR2 SYGVQD (reference sequence). Trimming pared 3 bases from V and 4 bases from J, leaving 4 bases between. The chain's CDR3 is CASSESGANVLTF. CDR3 bases: TGCGCCAGCAGTGAATCGGGGGCCAACGTCCTGACTTTC.

About this clone: The germline gene is not matched at one end of the junction; a read error may be the cause. This chain uses TRBV10-3 with TRBJ2-5; 11 bases align to TRBD1. Gene TRBJ2-7 matches the end of the DNA better, so the J call may be wrong. This CDR3 is built from 15 residues. CDR1 ENHRY and CDR2 SYGVKD come from the germline V gene. The CDR3 DNA reads TGTGCTATCAGGGAGGGGACAGGGGGTTCCTACGAGCAGTACTTC. This sequence encodes CAIREGTGGSYEQYF.

This clone was detected only a few times. The chain couples TRBV4-3 to TRBJ1-6; no reliable D call. Germline V lookup: CDR1 LGHNA, CDR2 YSLEER. This CDR3 region has 13 residues. V was cut by 0 bases and J by 10 bases, with 7 bases left in between. The CDR3 DNA sequence: TGCGCCAGCAGCCAAGAAGAGGGATCACCCCTCCACTTT. This encodes CASSQEEGSPLHF.

This sequence joins TRBV12-2 and TRBJ2-1; TRBD1 was called by the table and not checked on the DNA. TRBV12-2 is given as a pseudogene. The CDR3 has 17 residues. DNA for the CDR3: TGTGCAAGTCGTCCCCAGGGGGAGATTAGCTCCTACAATGAGCAGTTCTTC. This encodes CASRPQGEISSYNEQFF.

The V call is TRBV6-6, the J call TRBJ1-4; tentatively, D is TRBD1 (6 bases). Trimming took off 6 bases at V and 8 bases at J, with 13 bases between the two ends. The CDR3 sequence is 13 residues long. The germline CDR1 and CDR2 sequences are MNHNY and SVGAGI (reference sequence). CDR3 bases: TGTGCCAGCAGGGTGACAGGCAGGGAAAAACTGTTTTTT. Translated, it gives CASRVTGREKLFF.

The chain combines TRBV7-6 with TRBJ2-2; 15 positions match TRBD2. CDR3 length: 21 residues. V shed 3 bases, J shed 1 base, and the junction held 12 bases outside the gene matches. CDR1 SGHVS and CDR2 FNYEAQ come from the germline V gene. CDR3 sequence: CASSFWAVGLAGGKNTGELFF. CDR3 nucleotides: TGTGCCAGCAGCTTTTGGGCGGTGGGACTAGCGGGGGGCAAGAACACCGGGGAGCTGTTTTTT. Filled out from reference TRBV7-6 and TRBJ2-2, the complete variable domain reads GAGVSQSPRYKVTKRGQDVALRCDPISGHVSLYWYRQALGQGPEFLTYFNYEAQQDKSGLPNDRFSAERPEGSISTLTIQRTEQRDSAMYRCASSFWAVGLAGGKNTGELFFGEGSRLTVL.

The chain is built from TRBV28 and TRBJ1-5; maybe TRBD1 (5 bases). Trimming left V 1 base short and J 6 bases short, with 13 bases between. Germline CDR1 is MDHEN and CDR2 is SYDVKM. The CDR3 is made up of 15 amino acids. The CDR3: CASSLLGGGGQPQHF. CDR3 DNA: TGTGCCAGCAGTTTATTGGGCGGGGGGGGTCAGCCCCAGCATTTT.

This chain links TRBV4-1 with TRBJ2-7, with 9 bases matching TRBD2. V gave up 1 base and J gave up 2 bases; unmatched junction bases: 3. The germline V gene encodes CDR1 MGHRA and CDR2 YSYEKL. The CDR3 loop spans 15 amino acids. The CDR3 sequence is CASSQGLAATYEQYF. CDR3 coding DNA: TGCGCCAGCAGCCAAGGACTAGCGGCTACCTACGAGCAGTACTTC.

This clone was detected a few times. The genes are TRBV10-2 and TRBJ1-1; 7 positions agree with TRBD1. The CDR3 is 17 residues long. Trimming at V came to 6 bases and at J to 4 bases, leaving 17 bases not matched to a gene. Per the germline V gene, CDR1 is WSHSY and CDR2 is SAAADI. CDR3 DNA sequence: TGCGCCAGCAGCGCTCTTCCTCCGGGACAGAATTGCACTGAAGCTTTCTTT. Its translation: CASSALPPGQNCTEAFF.

V is TRBV5-1 and J is TRBJ2-6; D not resolved. V was cut by 6 bases and J by 4 bases, with 14 bases left in between. This CDR3 is built from 15 residues. Per the germline V gene, CDR1 is SGHRS and CDR2 is YFSETQ. CDR3 loop: CASKPWAGGANVLTF. For the CDR3, the DNA is TGCGCCAGCAAACCCTGGGCAGGCGGGGCCAACGTCCTGACTTTC.

This chain uses TRBV6-5 with TRBJ2-7; D is uncertain. The germline gives CDR1 MNHEY, CDR2 SVGAGI. V was trimmed by 3 bases and J by 3 bases, leaving 9 bases between them. There are 13 residues in the CDR3. The CDR3 sequence is CASSYLRGYEQYF. The CDR3 coding sequence is TGTGCCAGCAGTTATTTGCGAGGCTACGAGCAGTACTTC.

The rearrangement uses TRBV6-1 and TRBJ2-1; D may be TRBD1 (7 bases). Between the trimmed V and J ends, which lost 8 bases and 7 bases, there was a span of 21 bases. The germline CDR1 and CDR2 sequences are MNHNS and SASEGT. The CDR3 consists of 15 residues. DNA of the CDR3: TGTGCCAGCGGGGGGAGGAGGGGGCATTGGAATGAGCAGTTCTTC. It yields the protein CASGGRRGHWNEQFF.

J is TRBJ2-3 and V is TRBV10-2, with TRBD2 identical over 13 bases. This CDR3 contains 18 residues. Trimming took 0 bases from V and 5 from J; bases not matched to a gene: 8. The V gene's germline CDR1 is WSHSY and CDR2 SAAADI. CDR3 sequence: CASSESSLAGGPKDTQYF. CDR3 nucleotide sequence: TGCGCCAGCAGTGAGTCTTCACTAGCGGGGGGGCCTAAAGATACGCAGTATTTT.

Points on this clone: At one boundary the junction diverges from the germline segment, which might be a read error. The chain carries TRBV27 and TRBJ2-4; 13 nucleotides match TRBD2. Germline loops: CDR1 MNHEY, CDR2 SMNVEV (reference sequence). The CDR3 contains 14 residues. The CDR3 sequence: CASSLSILAGGLDF. CDR3 DNA sequence: TGTGCCAGCAGTTTATCGATACTAGCGGGGGGGCTGGACTTC.

This clone has only a few counts. The gene calls are TRBV7-9 and TRBJ2-7, with 14 nucleotides matching TRBD2. The V gene's germline CDR1 is SEHNR and CDR2 FQNEAQ (reference sequence). The CDR3 has 17 amino acids. The J segment lost 0 bases and the V segment lost 5 bases, leaving 6 bases of the junction unmatched. The CDR3 protein is CASSRGLAGGYSYEQYF. The CDR3 bases are TGTGCCAGCAGCCGCGGACTAGCGGGGGGCTACTCCTACGAGCAGTACTTC.

The gene calls are TRBV14 and TRBJ2-5; D ambiguous. The germline V gene encodes CDR1 SGHDN and CDR2 FVKESK. The CDR3 spans 15 residues. Trimming stripped 5 bases from V and 3 bases from J, with 16 bases between. In DNA form, the CDR3 reads TGTGCCAGCAGCAGACTGACTGCCCGGGAAGAGACCCAGTACTTC. This codes for CASSRLTAREETQYF.

The chain uses TRBV4-1 and TRBJ1-1, with D perhaps TRBD1 (6 bases). V dropped 3 bases and J dropped 7 bases, with 21 bases sitting between them. This CDR3 has 16 residues. Germline assignment: CDR1 MGHRA and CDR2 YSYEKL. The CDR3 sequence is CASSQKTGTTSYEAFF. CDR3 nucleotide sequence: TGCGCCAGCAGCCAGAAAACCGGGACAACCTCTTATGAAGCTTTCTTT.

The rearrangement joins TRBV4-1 to TRBJ2-7, with 10 bases that match TRBD1. CDR1 is MGHRA, CDR2 YSYEKL, per germline. V shed 5 bases and J 3 bases; nucleotides not matched to a gene: 4. The CDR3 length is 14 residues. The CDR3 region is CASSNRDRGYEQYF. CDR3 nucleotides: TGCGCCAGCAGCAACCGGGACAGGGGCTACGAGCAGTACTTC.

J is TRBJ1-6 and V is TRBV18; D is possibly TRBD1 (5 bases). Trimming removed 2 bases from V and 7 bases from J, with 12 bases in between. This CDR3 is built from 15 residues. Germline CDR1 and CDR2: KGHSH and LQKENI. CDR3 loop: CASSPKQGDNSPLHF. The CDR3 region has the DNA TGTGCCAGCTCACCAAAGCAGGGCGACAATTCACCCCTCCACTTT.

This sequence joins TRBV7-2 and TRBJ1-2; tentative D call: TRBD1 (5 bases). V was clipped by 5 bases and J by 2 bases, with 9 bases between them. CDR1 is SGHTA and CDR2 is FQGNSA in the germline V gene. The CDR3 spans 13 residues. This CDR3 is CASSRRANYGYTF. The CDR3 DNA sequence: TGTGCCAGCAGCCGCAGGGCAAACTATGGCTACACCTTC.

There are a few counts of this clone. The chain is built from TRBV9 and TRBJ2-7; 12 bases fit TRBD2. There are 14 residues in the CDR3. V was pared by 3 bases and J by 12 bases, with 10 bases of the junction left unmatched. Germline values: CDR1 SGDLS, CDR2 YYNGEE. The CDR3 region is CASSERLAGDDLYF. CDR3 nucleotides: TGTGCCAGCAGCGAACGACTAGCGGGGGACGATTTGTACTTC.

This clone was seen a single time. The conserved phenylalanine or tryptophan is not found at the CDR3 terminus, so this likely reflects a read error. The rearrangement joins TRBV7-2 to TRBJ1-5; 7 bases map to TRBD1. With V trimmed by 1 base and J by 0 bases, 3 bases remained unmatched. The length of the CDR3 is 16 residues. Germline lookup yields CDR1 SGHTA and CDR2 FQGNSA. CDR3 coding DNA: TGTGCCAGCAGCTTAGTGGGACAGTATAGCAATCAGCCCCAGCATCTT. Amino acids: CASSLVGQYSNQPQHL.

Notes on this clone: Relative to the germline gene, one junction end is altered; a read error may explain this. The chain recombines TRBV7-9 with TRBJ1-2; TRBD1 agrees at 9 bases. There are 17 residues in the CDR3. Germline CDR1 SEHNR, CDR2 FQNEAQ (reference sequence). CDR3 loop: CSSSLRTGAEASYGYTF. CDR3 sequence (DNA): TGTTCCAGCAGCCTAAGGACAGGGGCAGAGGCCAGCTATGGCTACACCTTC.

This clone was counted only a few times. The chain couples TRBV18 to TRBJ1-1; 7 bases match TRBD1. J was trimmed by 6 bases and V by 5 bases; bases with no gene match: 9. Germline V gives CDR1 KGHSH, CDR2 LQKENI. The CDR3 is 14 residues long. This CDR3 is CASSGTTGQAEAFF. The CDR3 nucleotides read TGTGCCAGCTCAGGGACGACAGGGCAGGCTGAAGCTTTCTTT. Drawing the rest from reference TRBV18 and TRBJ1-1, the complete variable domain is NAGVMQNPRHLVRRRGQEARLRCSPMKGHSHVYWYRQLPEEGLKFMVYLQKENIIDESGMPKERFSAEFPKEGPSILRIQQVVRGDSAAYFCASSGTTGQAEAFFGQGTRLTVV.

This chain connects TRBV13 to TRBJ1-4, with unresolved D. The CDR3 covers 14 residues. The germline V gene has CDR1 PRHDT and CDR2 FYEKMQ (reference sequence). V dropped 4 bases and J dropped 8 bases, with 14 bases sitting between them. The DNA for the CDR3 is TGTGCCAGCAGCTCCGAGTTAGCACGGGAAAAACTGTTTTTT. This translates into CASSSELAREKLFF. Full variable domain (rest looked up from reference TRBV13 and TRBJ1-4): AAGVIQSPRHLIKEKRETATLKCYPIPRHDTVYWYQQGPGQDPQFLISFYEKMQSDKGSIPDRFSAQQFSDYHSELNMSSLELGDSALYFCASSSELAREKLFFGSGTQLSVL.

V gene TRBV5-4 combines with J gene TRBJ1-2; 7 positions match TRBD1. The V gene's germline CDR1 is SGHNT and CDR2 YYREEE (reference sequence). The CDR3 loop spans 14 amino acids. V shed 6 bases, J shed 0 bases, and the junction held 5 bases outside the gene matches. The CDR3 protein is CASNQGVSNYGYTF. CDR3 nucleotides: TGTGCCAGCAATCAGGGGGTATCTAACTATGGCTACACCTTC. The entire variable domain, with the rest obtained from reference TRBV5-4 and TRBJ1-2, is as follows: ETGVTQSPTHLIKTRGQQVTLRCSSQSGHNTVSWYQQALGQGPQFIFQYYREEENGRGNFPPRFSGLQFPNYSSELNVNALELDDSALYLCASNQGVSNYGYTFGSGTRLTVV.

This clone was seen more than once but under ten times. The chain uses TRBV11-2 and TRBJ2-7; D gene ambiguous. Trimming took off 2 bases at V and 6 bases at J, with 8 bases between the two ends. The CDR3 has 12 residues. The germline V gene encodes CDR1 SGHAT and CDR2 FQNNGV. The CDR3 spells CASSLTLLEQYF. Written as DNA, the CDR3 is TGTGCCAGCAGCTTAACTCTTCTCGAGCAGTACTTC.

V gene TRBV5-1 combines with J gene TRBJ1-2; D unresolved. This CDR3 is 11 amino acids long. Germline V lookup: CDR1 SGHRS, CDR2 YFSETQ. V shed 2 bases and J shed 4 bases, with 3 bases lying between them. CDR3 protein: CASSFGYGYTF. In DNA form, the CDR3 reads TGCGCCAGCAGCTTCGGCTATGGCTACACCTTC.

In this sample, this clone turned up once. V gene TRBV2 combines with J gene TRBJ1-1; D remains unclear. This CDR3 is built from 11 residues. V was trimmed by 7 bases and J by 12 bases, leaving 15 bases between them. Germline V lookup: CDR1 SNHLY, CDR2 FYNNEI. CDR3 region: CASTEAFGTFF. The CDR3 coding sequence is TGTGCCAGCACGGAGGCCTTCGGAACTTTCTTT.